This TCR beta chain was profiled in a study of control samples from healthy donors and cancer patients. J lost 10 bases, V lost 6 bases, and 6 bases had no gene match. Germline CDR1 reads ENHRY; CDR2 reads SYGVKD. This CDR3 region has 13 residues. Clones were sequenced by immunoSEQ multiplex PCR, and TCRdb holds only the in-frame ones, with some missing. Of about 140,000 clones listed, 94% are singletons. Sequencing was carried out using blood. The receptor comes from a middle-aged man in good health. The V gene is TRBV10-3, the J gene TRBJ1-6; 7 bases agree with TRBD1. The CDR3 DNA reads as TGTGCCATCAGACCGACAGGGTCATCACCCCTCCACTTT. Its protein is CAIRPTGSSPLHF.